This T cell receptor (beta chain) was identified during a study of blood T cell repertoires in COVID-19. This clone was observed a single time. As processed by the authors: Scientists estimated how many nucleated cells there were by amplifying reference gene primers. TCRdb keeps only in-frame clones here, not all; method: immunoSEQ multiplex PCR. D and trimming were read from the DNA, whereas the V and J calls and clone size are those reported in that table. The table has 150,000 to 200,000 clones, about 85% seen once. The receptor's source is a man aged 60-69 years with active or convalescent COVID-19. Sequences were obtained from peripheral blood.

DNA for the CDR3: TGTGCCAGCAGCTTACCGCCGGGACAGGGGAGAAATGAGCAGTTCTTC. Translating gives CASSLPPGQGRNEQFF. The chain couples TRBV7-9 to TRBJ2-1, with 10 nucleotides matching TRBD1. CDR3 size: 16 residues. Trimming at V came to 2 bases and at J to 7 bases, leaving 8 bases not matched to a gene. Germline CDR1 reads SEHNR; CDR2 reads FQNEAQ (reference sequence).